The 12 T cell receptor beta chains below all came from one sample that was sequenced in a study of cytomegalovirus exposure and HLA in healthy donors. 60 Vbeta and 13 Jbeta primers were used in PCR. The table came from immunoSEQ multiplex PCR; TCRdb's copy has only in-frame clones and leaves some out. In the table there are 50,000 or so clones, roughly 84% of which are singletons. Material for sequencing was PBMCs. Receptors were obtained from a woman under 30 in good health and CMV-seronegative.

The table lists this clone with a count of one. J is TRBJ2-2 and V is TRBV10-3, with D possibly being TRBD2 (6 bases). This CDR3 is 16 amino acids long. V was shortened by 6 bases and J by 6 bases, with 20 bases between the two germline ends. Germline V gene data show CDR1 as ENHRY and CDR2 as SYGVKD. The CDR3: CAISREPPQLSGELFF. CDR3 nucleotides: TGTGCCATCAGCCGGGAGCCTCCTCAGCTGTCCGGGGAGCTGTTTTTT.

The chain recombines TRBV9 with TRBJ2-1; 7 nucleotides match TRBD2. After removal of 0 bases from V and 7 bases from J, the junction contained 7 bases not matched to a gene. The CDR3 has 15 residues. The germline gives CDR1 SGDLS, CDR2 YYNGEE. The CDR3 reads CASSVGEGRRNEQFF. The CDR3 DNA is TGTGCCAGCAGCGTAGGGGAGGGCCGGCGGAATGAGCAGTTCTTC.

The chain recombines TRBV5-6 with TRBJ1-4, with D uncertain. The CDR3 has 15 amino acids. From germline, CDR1 is SGHDT and CDR2 YYEEEE. The V gene lost 4 bases and the J gene lost 2 bases, with 12 bases spanning the gap. CDR3 protein: CASSPFRGTNEKLFF. CDR3 in DNA: TGTGCCAGCAGCCCGTTCAGAGGCACTAATGAAAAACTGTTTTTT.

This clone was seen a handful of times. The chain employs TRBV6-5 and TRBJ1-6, with 7 bases lining up with TRBD1. Germline-derived CDR1 and CDR2 are MNHEY and SVGAGI. The CDR3 loop spans 15 amino acids. V was clipped by 0 bases and J by 8 bases; unmatched bases: 4. The CDR3 sequence is CASSYSGRGDSPLHF. The CDR3, as DNA: TGTGCCAGCAGTTACTCAGGCAGGGGGGATTCACCCCTCCACTTT.

V and J are TRBV29-1 and TRBJ2-2; the match to TRBD2 covers 14 bases. V dropped 6 bases and J dropped 0; count of bases not matched to a gene: 15. CDR3 length: 20 amino acids. Germline assignment: CDR1 SQVTM and CDR2 ANQGSEA. The CDR3 nucleotides are TGCAGCGTCGCAGGGGCACGCGGACTAGCGGGAGGCTCGAACACCGGGGAGCTGTTTTTT. Translating it yields CSVAGARGLAGGSNTGELFF.

The rearrangement uses TRBV7-9 and TRBJ2-1; D might be TRBD2 (6 bases). Deletions cut 6 bases from V and 6 bases from J, with 18 bases between. Germline assignment: CDR1 SEHNR and CDR2 FQNEAQ (reference sequence). The CDR3 contains 15 residues. CDR3 nucleotide sequence: TGTGCCAGCAGTCTATCCCCGGGAGACCTCAATGAGCAGTTCTTC. Its translation: CASSLSPGDLNEQFF.

V gene TRBV28 combines with J gene TRBJ2-2; TRBD1 matches at 7 bases. CDR1 MDHEN and CDR2 SYDVKM come from the germline V gene. The CDR3 is 15 residues long. The V and J ends lost 5 bases and 3 bases, in that order; junction bases with no gene match: 6. The CDR3 loop is CASSPRDRYTGELFF. CDR3 in DNA: TGTGCCAGCAGTCCCAGGGACAGATACACCGGGGAGCTGTTTTTT.

This clone appeared a few times. This chain links TRBV5-1 with TRBJ2-5; D may be TRBD2 (5 bases). The germline CDR1 and CDR2 sequences are SGHRS and YFSETQ. Trimming shortened V by 0 bases and J by 5 bases, and 14 bases separated the two germline ends. This CDR3 region has 15 residues. The CDR3 here is CASSLASTIRETQYF. DNA of the CDR3: TGCGCCAGCAGCTTGGCCTCGACTATCCGGGAGACCCAGTACTTC.

The chain employs TRBV4-1 and TRBJ2-7; 7 positions agree with TRBD1. The CDR3 has 14 residues. The trim removed 2 bases at V and 1 base at J, leaving 2 bases unmatched. Germline V gives CDR1 MGHRA, CDR2 YSYEKL. The chain's CDR3 is CASSQPDRSYEQYF. The DNA of the CDR3 is TGCGCCAGCAGCCAACCGGACAGGTCCTACGAGCAGTACTTC.

With respect to this clone: Its ends do not fully match the called genes, so a read error is possible. The chain is built from TRBV28 and TRBJ2-6; tentatively, D is TRBD2 (7 bases). Germline V CDR1 and CDR2: MDHEN, SYDVKM. The CDR3 extends over 14 amino acids. The CDR3 DNA reads as TGTGCCAGCAGTTTTCGTGGGGGGGCCAACGGCCTGACTTTC. This sequence encodes CASSFRGGANGLTF.

This chain links TRBV19 with TRBJ2-5; D may be TRBD1 (6 bases). From germline, CDR1 is LNHDA and CDR2 SQIVND (reference sequence). The CDR3 runs to 16 residues. Deletions cut 5 bases from V and 1 base from J, with 17 bases between. The CDR3 nucleotides are TGTGCCAGTAGTGCAACCTTTGGACAGTCCCAAGAGACCCAGTACTTC. This translates into CASSATFGQSQETQYF.

The chain links TRBV29-1 to TRBJ2-3; D possibly corresponds to TRBD1 (6 bases). Germline CDR1 SQVTM, CDR2 ANQGSEA. The germline V and J ends were trimmed by 4 bases and 2 bases, with 10 bases remaining between them. The CDR3 is made up of 13 amino acids. The CDR3 sequence is CSVGQDATDTQYF. The CDR3 DNA sequence: TGCAGCGTTGGACAGGACGCCACAGATACGCAGTATTTT.